The T cell receptor (beta chain) under discussion was sequenced for a study of T cells in Graves' hyperthyroidism and ophthalmopathy. CDR3 length equals 15 residues. Germline V gene sequence: CDR1 LGHDT, CDR2 YNNKEL (reference sequence). Trimming left V 0 bases short and J 0 bases short, with 5 bases between. RNA transcripts gave rise to amplified TCR beta CDR3 regions. HTBI primers were used for first-round RT-PCR of the TCR CDR3. TCRdb recomputed calls from the multiplex PCR reads with MiXCR, one row per CDR3 protein. The sample contains 250,000 to 400,000 distinct CDR3 sequences, around 13% of which appear only once.

Sequenced sample: blood. This chain links TRBV3-1 with TRBJ1-4; unclear D gene. This receptor was taken from a woman in her thirties or forties with Graves' ophthalmopathy. The CDR3 nucleotides are TGTGCCAGCAGCCAAGAGCAGGCAACTAATGAAAAACTGTTTTTT. Protein: CASSQEQATNEKLFF.